The 22 T cell receptor beta chains presented below share a single source sample, sequenced in a study of blood T cell repertoires in COVID-19. Method: immunoSEQ multiplex PCR; TCRdb's copy keeps in-frame clones and lacks some. The data hold a few hundred thousand clones, with 87% observed a single time. The sequenced sample was PBMCs or T cells enriched from blood (not recorded which). These receptors were taken from a woman aged 40 to 50 who had recovered from COVID-19.

This clone was seen just once. The CDR3 nucleotides read TGTGCCAGTAGTAAGCCGGGACAGGGGTTTGGTACCGGGGAGCTGTTTTTT. Translating gives CASSKPGQGFGTGELFF. This rearrangement joins TRBV19 to TRBJ2-2, with 10 bases matching TRBD1. V shed 4 bases, J shed 5 bases, and the junction held 10 bases outside the gene matches. Germline CDR1 is LNHDA and CDR2 is SQIVND (reference sequence). The CDR3 is 17 amino acids.

The chain couples TRBV28 to TRBJ1-3, with D perhaps TRBD1 (6 bases). This CDR3 region has 15 residues. Looked up from germline, CDR1 is MDHEN and CDR2 is SYDVKM. Trimming removed 6 bases at V and 0 bases at J, with 12 bases between. CDR3 bases: TGTGCCAGCAGCGCGGGGGGCTACTCTGGAAACACCATATATTTT. It encodes CASSAGGYSGNTIYF.

Here the CDR3 DNA reads TGTGCCTGGAGTGGGGGCGGGAGGGGAGATACGCAGTATTTT. Residues: CAWSGGGRGDTQYF. The chain has TRBV30 and TRBJ2-3, with TRBD2 identical over 9 bases. The CDR3 has 14 amino acids. Germline V gene data show CDR1 as GTSNPN and CDR2 as SVGIG (reference sequence). The ends lost 1 base at V and 5 bases at J; junction bases unmatched: 4.

V usage is TRBV6-4 and J usage is TRBJ2-2, with 9 bases aligning to TRBD1. Trimming at V came to 6 bases and at J to 4 bases, leaving 9 bases not matched to a gene. CDR3 length: 16 residues. Germline V gene lookup returns CDR1 MRHNA and CDR2 SNTAGT. CDR3 in DNA: TGTGCCAGCAGGGGTACAGGGGGCGCGGGCACCGGGGAGCTGTTTTTT. As protein: CASRGTGGAGTGELFF.

This clone appeared a few times. This sample also contains other DNA sequences that code for the same CDR3. This chain connects TRBV27 to TRBJ2-2; perhaps TRBD1 as D (6 bases). CDR3 length: 13 residues. The V end lost 2 bases, the J end lost 5 bases, and 6 bases lay between the germline ends. CDR1 and CDR2 from the germline V gene are MNHEY and SMNVEV (reference sequence). CDR3 in amino acids: CASSLRGTGELFF. The DNA of the CDR3 is TGTGCCAGCAGTTTAAGGGGGACCGGGGAGCTGTTTTTT.

The DNA for the CDR3 is TGTGCCAGCAGCCAATACTGGGACAGGGAGGGCACTTATAATTCACCCCTCCACTTT. Its protein is CASSQYWDREGTYNSPLHF. This chain uses TRBV3-1 (or the pseudogene TRBV3-2) with TRBJ1-6; 9 bases are shared with TRBD1. The germline V gene has CDR1 LGHDT and CDR2 YNNKEL (reference sequence). V dropped 2 bases and J dropped 4; count of bases not matched to a gene: 12. This CDR3 has 19 amino acids.

The genes are TRBV7-2 and TRBJ2-1; 9 bases align to TRBD2. The CDR3 extends over 18 amino acids. Germline CDR1 SGHTA, CDR2 FQGNSA. The V gene end was trimmed by 5 bases and the J gene end by 2 bases; junction bases not matched to a gene: 13. CDR3 coding DNA: TGTGCCAGCAGCCGCCCTTCGGTGGCTAGCGGGGCCTACAATGAGCAGTTCTTC. This gives the protein CASSRPSVASGAYNEQFF.

V gene TRBV6-5 combines with J gene TRBJ1-2, with 8 bases aligning to TRBD1. CDR1 is MNHEY and CDR2 is SVGAGI in the germline V gene. Unmatched junction bases numbered 4, after V lost 6 bases and J lost 4 bases. The CDR3 length is 13 residues. The CDR3 coding sequence is TGTGCCAGCAGCTTCGACAGGGGCTATGGCTACACCTTC. This sequence encodes CASSFDRGYGYTF.

The genes are TRBV28 and TRBJ2-5, with 9 bases aligning to TRBD2. The CDR3 loop spans 15 amino acids. The junction had 5 bases not matched to a gene; V was cut back by 6 bases and J by 0 bases. The V gene's germline CDR1 is MDHEN and CDR2 SYDVKM. The CDR3 here is CASSASGTYQETQYF. In nucleotides, the CDR3 is TGTGCCAGCAGCGCTAGCGGGACGTACCAAGAGACCCAGTACTTC.

This chain joins TRBV5-1 and TRBJ1-5, with D possibly matching TRBD1 (6 bases). From germline, CDR1 is SGHRS and CDR2 YFSETQ. V gave up 4 bases and J gave up 5 bases, with 16 bases separating them. The CDR3 contains 15 residues. The chain's CDR3 is CASSIQGGSDQPQHF. The CDR3 nucleotides are TGCGCCAGCAGCATACAGGGAGGGTCCGATCAGCCCCAGCATTTT.

The V gene is TRBV28, the J gene TRBJ1-4; tentatively, D is TRBD1 (6 bases). The V gene's germline CDR1 is MDHEN and CDR2 SYDVKM. This CDR3 region has 14 residues. The V gene lost 3 bases and the J gene lost 8 bases, with 13 bases spanning the gap. CDR3 in DNA: TGTGCCAGCAGTTTGGCCAGGGGTGGGGAAAAACTGTTTTTT. It is translated as CASSLARGGEKLFF.

The CDR3 nucleotides read TGTGCCAGCAGTTACACGGGGGTAGAAGAGACCCAGTACTTC. Residues: CASSYTGVEETQYF. The rearrangement joins TRBV6-2 or TRBV6-3 to TRBJ2-5; a weak D match, TRBD2 (6 bases). CDR3 length: 14 residues. V gave up 2 bases and J gave up 3 bases, with 10 bases separating them. From germline, CDR1 is MNHEY and CDR2 SVGEGT.

This chain connects TRBV30 to TRBJ1-3, with a weak D call TRBD1 (5 bases). The CDR3 length is 14 residues. The germline V gene has CDR1 GTSNPN and CDR2 SVGIG (reference sequence). V was trimmed by 2 bases and J by 2 bases, leaving 10 bases between them. DNA of the CDR3: TGTGCCTGGAGTTCGGGGGTCCCTGGAAACACCATATATTTT. It is translated as CAWSSGVPGNTIYF.

The chain combines TRBV9 with TRBJ2-2, with 8 bases aligning to TRBD2. This CDR3 comprises 15 residues. Per germline, CDR1 SGDLS and CDR2 YYNGEE. Germline trimming cut 3 bases from V and 0 bases from J; bases unmatched to any gene: 1. CDR3 DNA sequence: TGTGCCAGCAGCGAACTAGCGGCGAACACCGGGGAGCTGTTTTTT. It yields the protein CASSELAANTGELFF. The full variable domain, its missing parts supplied by reference TRBV9 and TRBJ2-2, is DSGVTQTPKHLITATGQRVTLRCSPRSGDLSVYWYQQSLDQGLQFLIQYYNGEERAKGNILERFSAQQFPDLHSELNLSSLELGDSALYFCASSELAANTGELFFGEGSRLTVL.

The chain recombines TRBV3-1 (or the pseudogene TRBV3-2) with TRBJ2-2; 10 bases are shared with TRBD2. The CDR3 totals 18 residues. V was pared by 0 bases and J by 6 bases, with 10 bases of the junction left unmatched. The germline V gene has CDR1 LGHDT and CDR2 YNNKEL (reference sequence). The CDR3 loop reads CASSQDRGLALNPGELFF. DNA of the CDR3: TGTGCCAGCAGCCAAGATAGGGGACTAGCGCTAAACCCCGGGGAGCTGTTTTTT.

This rearrangement joins TRBV28 to TRBJ2-2; 13 bases map to TRBD2. The CDR3 is made up of 18 amino acids. Germline CDR1 is MDHEN and CDR2 is SYDVKM. V trimming: 6 bases; J trimming: 1 base; junction bases outside the gene matches: 8. CDR3 coding DNA: TGTGCCAGCAGGCTGAAGGGACTAGCGGGGAAGAACACCGGGGAGCTGTTTTTT. It translates to CASRLKGLAGKNTGELFF.

V is TRBV27 and J is TRBJ1-2; perhaps TRBD1 as D (5 bases). In germline, CDR1 is MNHEY, CDR2 SMNVEV (reference sequence). CDR3 length: 14 residues. V was clipped by 6 bases and J by 4 bases, with 15 bases between them. Written as DNA, the CDR3 is TGTGCCAGCAGCCGGGACTGGGAACTCTATGGCTACACCTTC. It is translated as CASSRDWELYGYTF.

The chain carries TRBV7-6 and TRBJ2-2; 9 bases line up with TRBD1. With V trimmed by 3 bases and J by 4 bases, 6 bases remained unmatched. Looked up from germline, CDR1 is SGHVS and CDR2 is FNYEAQ. The CDR3 length is 16 residues. The CDR3 here is CASSFSQGASTGELFF. The CDR3 coding sequence is TGTGCCAGCAGCTTCTCACAGGGGGCCTCCACCGGGGAGCTGTTTTTT. Full variable domain (missing parts from reference TRBV7-6 and TRBJ2-2): GAGVSQSPRYKVTKRGQDVALRCDPISGHVSLYWYRQALGQGPEFLTYFNYEAQQDKSGLPNDRFSAERPEGSISTLTIQRTEQRDSAMYRCASSFSQGASTGELFFGEGSRLTVL.

As for this clone: In the same sample, other DNA sequences code for this CDR3. The rearrangement uses TRBV7-2 and TRBJ2-7; perhaps TRBD2 as D (6 bases). Trimming removed 1 base from V and 0 bases from J, with 7 bases in between. The CDR3 has 14 residues. Per germline, CDR1 SGHTA and CDR2 FQGNSA. The CDR3: CASSLGGTSYEQYF. CDR3 sequence (DNA): TGTGCCAGCAGCTTAGGCGGGACCTCCTACGAGCAGTACTTC.

The chain uses TRBV18 and TRBJ2-7, with a tentative D call TRBD2 (5 bases). The CDR3 totals 14 residues. V gave up 0 bases and J gave up 5 bases, with 11 bases separating them. Germline V lookup: CDR1 KGHSH, CDR2 LQKENI. CDR3: CASSPPGGLDEQYF. The CDR3 DNA reads TGTGCCAGCTCACCACCCGGCGGGCTCGACGAGCAGTACTTC.

The chain carries TRBV12-3 or TRBV12-4 and TRBJ1-1; D is possibly TRBD1 (5 bases). The CDR3 length is 13 residues. Between the trimmed V and J ends, which lost 5 bases and 1 base, there was a span of 8 bases. The CDR3 sequence: CASSVRANTEAFF. DNA of the CDR3: TGTGCCAGCAGTGTCAGGGCGAACACTGAAGCTTTCTTT.

This clone appeared a few times. The chain employs TRBV5-1 and TRBJ2-7; TRBD1 is a possible D gene (6 bases). There are 14 residues in the CDR3. Germline V gene lookup returns CDR1 SGHRS and CDR2 YFSETQ. V was shortened by 0 bases and J by 1 base, with 8 bases between the two germline ends. The CDR3 nucleotides are TGCGCCAGCAGCTTGGGGGACACGTCCTACGAGCAGTACTTC. It yields the protein CASSLGDTSYEQYF.